These 13 T cell receptor beta chains share one sample of origin, sequenced in a study of identical twins. TCRdb redid the calling of the 5' RACE reads with MiXCR, one entry per CDR3 protein. The sample has under 900,000 distinct CDR3 sequences, over 9% seen once; the top ten hold around 1.5%. The data also belong to a second study, concerning yellow fever vaccine responses in identical twins.

The sample consisted of PBMCs. The receptor set was obtained from a woman aged 18-29 years in good health.

Here the CDR3 reads CASSQESVKAGANVLTF. The DNA of the CDR3 is TGTGCCAGCAGCCAAGAGTCAGTAAAAGCCGGGGCCAACGTCCTGACTTTC. The V gene is TRBV4-2, the J gene TRBJ2-6; D remains ambiguous. Per the germline V gene, CDR1 is LGHNA and CDR2 is YNFKEQ. Trimming stripped 0 bases from V and 4 bases from J, with 13 bases between. The CDR3 is 17 residues long.

This clonotype was counted between two and nine times. The rearrangement uses TRBV20-1 and TRBJ2-2, with 9 bases lining up with TRBD2. Germline V gene sequence: CDR1 DFQATT, CDR2 SNEGSKA (reference sequence). The CDR3 contains 15 residues. The junction had 6 bases not matched to a gene; V was cut back by 1 base and J by 6 bases. CDR3 nucleotide sequence: TGCAGTGCTAGAGCCGTGGGACTAGCCTCCGGGGAGCTGTTTTTT. It specifies CSARAVGLASGELFF.

This clonotype was seen only a few times. The chain employs TRBV12-3 or TRBV12-4 and TRBJ1-1, with 7 positions matching TRBD1. V lost 4 bases to trimming and J lost 0 bases; unmatched junction nucleotides: 8. This CDR3 is built from 16 residues. Here the CDR3 DNA reads TGTGCCAGCAGTTACCGCAGGGGGACACTGAACACTGAAGCTTTCTTT. Its protein product is CASSYRRGTLNTEAFF.

In this sample, this clonotype turned up many times. This chain links TRBV5-1 with TRBJ1-1; unclear D gene. Germline-derived CDR1 and CDR2 are SGHRS and YFSETQ. This CDR3 region has 15 residues. V lost 2 bases to trimming and J lost 0 bases, with 11 bases between them. The CDR3 here is CASSFGETMNTEAFF. In nucleotides, the CDR3 is TGCGCCAGCAGCTTTGGGGAAACTATGAACACTGAAGCTTTCTTT.

This clonotype was seen a few times. This chain links TRBV2 with TRBJ2-5; no firm D call. V lost 3 bases to trimming and J lost 7 bases, with 12 bases between them. The CDR3 spans 13 residues. From germline, CDR1 is SNHLY and CDR2 FYNNEI. CDR3 sequence reads: CASSESVVATQYF. The CDR3 bases are TGTGCCAGCAGTGAGTCAGTGGTTGCGACCCAGTACTTC.

This sequence joins TRBV5-1 and TRBJ2-1; D uncertain. The V gene lost 1 base and the J gene lost 8 bases, with 13 bases spanning the gap. The germline V gene has CDR1 SGHRS and CDR2 YFSETQ. The CDR3 sequence is 14 residues long. The CDR3 DNA reads TGCGCCAGCAGCTTGCCGGCTAGTATTGATGAGCAGTTCTTC. Its translation: CASSLPASIDEQFF.

This clonotype was seen more than once but under ten times. The chain uses TRBV6-1 and TRBJ2-2; 11 positions match TRBD1. The CDR3 consists of 15 residues. The germline gives CDR1 MNHNS, CDR2 SASEGT. V shed 6 bases and J 3 bases; nucleotides not matched to a gene: 3. In DNA form, the CDR3 reads TGTGCCAGCAGGGACAGGGGGCGTTACACCGGGGAGCTGTTTTTT. It specifies CASRDRGRYTGELFF.

V is TRBV19 and J is TRBJ2-5, with 14 bases that match TRBD2. The J segment lost 2 bases and the V segment lost 5 bases, leaving 7 bases of the junction unmatched. The CDR3 has 17 residues. Germline assignment: CDR1 LNHDA and CDR2 SQIVND (reference sequence). CDR3 coding DNA: TGTGCCAGTAGTCCCCGGACTAGCGGGAGGATACAAGAGACCCAGTACTTC. It encodes CASSPRTSGRIQETQYF.

The chain couples TRBV12-3 or TRBV12-4 to TRBJ1-2, with a possible D match to TRBD1 (5 bases). The germline V and J ends were trimmed by 3 bases and 4 bases, with 15 bases remaining between them. This CDR3 comprises 15 residues. The CDR3 region has the DNA TGTGCCAGCAGTTTTTTCTCGGGGGATATCTATGGCTACACCTTC. It encodes CASSFFSGDIYGYTF.

The CDR3 sequence is CASSLVLASGRYEQYF. CDR3 nucleotide sequence: TGTGCCAGCAGTTTGGTATTGGCTAGCGGGAGGTACGAGCAGTACTTC. The rearrangement joins TRBV28 to TRBJ2-7; TRBD2 agrees at 11 bases. Trimming took 3 bases from V and 4 from J; bases not matched to a gene: 8. The CDR3 consists of 16 residues. Germline V gene data show CDR1 as MDHEN and CDR2 as SYDVKM.

V and J are TRBV6-9 and TRBJ2-5, with D possibly TRBD1 on 6 matching bases. CDR1 is MNHGY and CDR2 is SVAAGI in the germline V gene. The CDR3 has 14 residues. With 10 bases removed from V and 5 bases from J, the gap between germline ends came to 20 bases. The CDR3 loop reads CATLPRGGRETQYF. The CDR3 coding sequence is TGTGCCACCCTACCGAGAGGGGGACGGGAGACCCAGTACTTC.

This sequence joins TRBV21-1 and TRBJ2-7; the D call TRBD1 from the table was never checked on the DNA. TRBV21-1 has pseudogene status. This CDR3 is built from 15 residues. The CDR3 DNA follows: TGTGCCAGCAGCATAATGACAGTTCCCAATGGGGAGCAGTACTTC. Translation gives CASSIMTVPNGEQYF.

The J gene is TRBJ2-7, the V gene TRBV12-3 or TRBV12-4, with D tentatively TRBD1 (6 bases). The germline V and J ends were trimmed by 5 bases and 5 bases, with 7 bases remaining between them. The CDR3 runs 11 residues. CDR3 nucleotides: TGTGCCAGCAGTCAGGGGCACGAGCAGTACGTC. It translates to CASSQGHEQYV.